The 26 T cell receptor beta chains in this list originate from one sample, sequenced in a study of T-cell memory formation after mild COVID-19. TCRdb re-called the 5' RACE reads with MiXCR, one entry per CDR3 protein. The sample lists about 340,000 distinct CDR3 sequences; approximately 15% were seen once. The source material was PBMCs or a T cell subset sorted from them (not recorded which). These receptors were collected from a man in his late teens or twenties who had mild COVID-19 (a few samples of this study predate the infection). Cell type and time point are not known.

The V and J genes are TRBV7-9 and TRBJ1-2; D gene unclear. The germline V gene has CDR1 SEHNR and CDR2 FQNEAQ (reference sequence). The germline V and J ends were trimmed by 5 bases and 4 bases, with 14 bases remaining between them. The CDR3 contains 14 residues. This chain's CDR3 is CASSLSGVFYGYTF. The DNA of the CDR3 is TGTGCCAGCAGCCTGAGTGGGGTATTCTATGGCTACACCTTC.

This clonotype came up a few times. This sequence joins TRBV5-5 and TRBJ2-5; perhaps TRBD2 as D (5 bases). CDR1 is SGHKS, CDR2 YYEKEE, per germline (reference sequence). V shed 3 bases and J shed 3 bases, with 15 bases lying between them. This CDR3 is built from 15 residues. The DNA for the CDR3 is TGTGCCAGCAGCTCAGTTCGGGGTTATGAAGAGACCCAGTACTTC. It specifies CASSSVRGYEETQYF.

This clonotype was recorded at least ten times. The chain has TRBV5-1 and TRBJ2-6; D ambiguous. V was clipped by 0 bases and J by 0 bases, with 4 bases between them. This CDR3 contains 15 residues. The germline V gene has CDR1 SGHRS and CDR2 YFSETQ. This chain's CDR3 is CASSLGGSGANVLTF. The CDR3 nucleotides are TGCGCCAGCAGCTTGGGAGGCTCTGGGGCCAACGTCCTGACTTTC.

In this sample, this clonotype turned up a few times. The V and J genes are TRBV27 and TRBJ2-3; TRBD2 agrees at 11 bases. The V gene's germline CDR1 is MNHEY and CDR2 SMNVEV (reference sequence). Losses at the gene ends were 2 bases for V and 7 bases for J; bases not matched to a gene: 11. This CDR3 is 17 amino acids long. The CDR3 protein is CASSLEGTSGGWHTQYF. CDR3 DNA sequence: TGTGCCAGCAGTTTAGAAGGAACTAGCGGGGGTTGGCATACGCAGTATTTT.

This rearrangement joins TRBV20-1 to TRBJ2-5; 8 bases agree with TRBD2. The CDR3 sequence is 15 residues long. CDR1 DFQATT and CDR2 SNEGSKA come from the germline V gene (reference sequence). V was pared by 3 bases and J by 4 bases, with 10 bases of the junction left unmatched. The chain's CDR3 is CSARPWRGAGETQYF. CDR3 bases: TGCAGTGCTAGGCCCTGGCGGGGGGCTGGAGAGACCCAGTACTTC.

The rearrangement joins TRBV10-3 to TRBJ1-3, with a weak D call TRBD1 (5 bases). This CDR3 has 15 residues. Per the germline V gene, CDR1 is ENHRY and CDR2 is SYGVKD. V dropped 3 bases and J dropped 2 bases, with 11 bases sitting between them. CDR3 sequence: CAISDQGGPGNTIYF. The CDR3 nucleotides read TGTGCCATCAGTGACCAGGGAGGACCTGGAAACACCATATATTTT.

The chain couples TRBV28 to TRBJ1-1; no reliable D call. V was clipped by 4 bases and J by 3 bases, with 18 bases between them. CDR3 size: 16 residues. The V gene's germline CDR1 is MDHEN and CDR2 SYDVKM. CDR3 loop: CASSSTSPSWDTEAFF. As DNA, the CDR3 is TGTGCCAGCAGTTCAACCTCACCCTCTTGGGACACTGAAGCTTTCTTT.

J is TRBJ2-7 and V is TRBV27, with D hard to call. The CDR3 length is 15 residues. Trimming shortened V by 4 bases and J by 4 bases, and 17 bases separated the two germline ends. Germline CDR1 and CDR2: MNHEY and SMNVEV (reference sequence). CDR3 protein: CASSSPLRRGYEQYF. As DNA, the CDR3 is TGTGCCAGCAGTTCCCCGCTCCGGAGAGGTTACGAGCAGTACTTC.

In nucleotides, the CDR3 is TGTGCCAGCAGCAACAGGGTTGCGGACACCGGGGAGCTGTTTTTT. This gives the protein CASSNRVADTGELFF. The J gene is TRBJ2-2, the V gene TRBV6-2 or TRBV6-3; D might be TRBD1 (6 bases). With 6 bases removed from V and 3 bases from J, the gap between germline ends came to 14 bases. Germline CDR1 is MNHEY and CDR2 is SVGEGT. The CDR3 extends over 15 amino acids.

The gene calls are TRBV7-9 and TRBJ2-3; D unresolved. Germline-derived CDR1 and CDR2 are SEHNR and FQNEAQ (reference sequence). Trimming removed 5 bases from V and 2 bases from J, with 17 bases in between. This CDR3 has 16 amino acids. For the CDR3, the DNA is TGTGCCAGCAGCCTCAGTCTCAGCCATTCCACAGATACGCAGTATTTT. It codes for CASSLSLSHSTDTQYF.

The rearrangement uses TRBV6-2 or TRBV6-3 and TRBJ2-7; TRBD1 aligns across 7 bases. The V and J ends lost 7 bases and 0 bases, in that order; junction bases with no gene match: 6. Germline lookup yields CDR1 MNHEY and CDR2 SVGEGT. This CDR3 region has 14 residues. The CDR3 nucleotides read TGTGCCAGCACCGACAGGGCGAGCTCCTACGAGCAGTACTTC. Its protein product is CASTDRASSYEQYF.

The chain couples TRBV4-3 to TRBJ1-1; TRBD1 might be the D (5 bases). The CDR3 contains 15 residues. Per germline, CDR1 LGHNA and CDR2 YSLEER. With 1 base removed from V and 3 bases from J, the gap between germline ends came to 12 bases. The chain's CDR3 is CASSQVAGRYTEAFF. In nucleotides, the CDR3 is TGCGCCAGCAGCCAAGTCGCAGGGAGGTACACTGAAGCTTTCTTT.

The V call is TRBV4-2, the J call TRBJ1-1; the D gene is possibly TRBD1 (5 bases). Germline V gene lookup returns CDR1 LGHNA and CDR2 YNFKEQ. Trimming shortened V by 8 bases and J by 5 bases, and 9 bases separated the two germline ends. The CDR3 spans 11 residues. The DNA of the CDR3 is TGTGCCAGCCGAGGGGTTACTGAAGCTTTCTTT. Residues: CASRGVTEAFF.

The genes are TRBV13 and TRBJ2-3, with 9 positions matching TRBD2. The CDR3 covers 15 residues. The ends lost 5 bases at V and 3 bases at J; junction bases unmatched: 6. Looked up from germline, CDR1 is PRHDT and CDR2 is FYEKMQ (reference sequence). The CDR3 sequence: CASSRPGLATDTQYF. CDR3 in DNA: TGTGCCAGCAGCCGGCCGGGACTAGCAACAGATACGCAGTATTTT.

This clonotype was counted only a few times. Here the CDR3 DNA reads TGTGCCAGCAGTTCGAGCGCTAGCTCCTACGAGCAGTACGTC. Its translation: CASSSSASSYEQYV. This chain uses TRBV27 with TRBJ2-7; unclear D gene. Germline V lookup: CDR1 MNHEY, CDR2 SMNVEV (reference sequence). Trimming pared 4 bases from V and 0 bases from J, leaving 10 bases between. This CDR3 is 14 amino acids long.

This chain connects TRBV5-1 to TRBJ2-1; 12 nucleotides line up with TRBD2. The trim removed 4 bases at V and 8 bases at J, leaving 16 bases unmatched. CDR3 length equals 18 residues. Per germline, CDR1 SGHRS and CDR2 YFSETQ. The CDR3 loop is CASSLPSRASGGAYEQFF. The CDR3 DNA reads as TGCGCCAGCAGCCTACCCTCGAGGGCTAGCGGGGGGGCTTATGAGCAGTTCTTC.

This chain links TRBV11-2 with TRBJ1-6; D not resolved. V was trimmed by 8 bases and J by 0 bases, leaving 14 bases between them. This CDR3 comprises 16 residues. The germline V gene has CDR1 SGHAT and CDR2 FQNNGV. The DNA for the CDR3 is TGTGCCAGCTCGAGTGTGGGGATCTCCTATAATTCACCCCTCCACTTT. Its protein product is CASSSVGISYNSPLHF.

This clonotype appeared a few times. The chain employs TRBV19 and TRBJ2-3; 7 bases line up with TRBD2. This CDR3 contains 16 residues. The J segment lost 0 bases and the V segment lost 7 bases, leaving 10 bases of the junction unmatched. Germline assignment: CDR1 LNHDA and CDR2 SQIVND (reference sequence). In nucleotides, the CDR3 is TGTGCCAGTACCGCTTGGGGGGGAGCTAGCACAGATACGCAGTATTTT. Its translation is CASTAWGGASTDTQYF.

This clonotype was seen ten or more times. CDR3 sequence: CASSSTGQGNTEAFF. Here the CDR3 DNA reads TGTGCCAGCAGTTCGACAGGGCAGGGAAACACTGAAGCTTTCTTT. This sequence joins TRBV6-5 and TRBJ1-1, with 7 bases aligning to TRBD1. J lost 2 bases, V lost 4 bases, and 7 bases had no gene match. The CDR3 runs to 15 residues. Germline-derived CDR1 and CDR2 are MNHEY and SVGAGI.

V is TRBV4-2 and J is TRBJ2-3; possibly TRBD2 for D (7 bases). The CDR3 spans 15 residues. The germline V gene encodes CDR1 LGHNA and CDR2 YNFKEQ. V lost 1 base, J lost 5 bases, and 13 bases lay in between. CDR3 sequence reads: CASSQAAGAGDTQYF. The CDR3 nucleotides read TGTGCCAGCAGCCAAGCTGCGGGGGCCGGAGATACGCAGTATTTT.

This clonotype was counted only a few times. The rearrangement links TRBV11-3 to TRBJ2-5; no clear D. Germline values: CDR1 SGHNT, CDR2 YENEEA. The ends were cut back, 2 bases at V and 5 bases at J, with 12 bases in the middle. CDR3 length equals 14 residues. DNA of the CDR3: TGTGCCAGCAGCTTACAAGGCCAAGGGGAGACCCAGTACTTC. The encoded protein is CASSLQGQGETQYF.

The chain couples TRBV30 to TRBJ2-3; D unclear. The CDR3 has 12 residues. Trimming removed 3 bases from V and 7 bases from J, with 11 bases in between. Germline CDR1 is GTSNPN and CDR2 is SVGIG (reference sequence). The CDR3 protein is CAWRSELHTQYF. For the CDR3, the DNA is TGTGCCTGGAGGTCCGAATTGCATACGCAGTATTTT.

This clonotype has at least ten counts. One end of the junction does not line up with germline, which may come from a read error. The CDR3 reads CASSLGQGDQPQHF. The CDR3 DNA reads as TGTGCCAGCAGTTTAGGACAGGGAGACCAGCCCCAGCATTTT. The J gene is TRBJ1-5, the V gene TRBV5-1, with 8 bases identical to TRBD1. From germline, CDR1 is SGHRS and CDR2 YFSETQ. This CDR3 comprises 14 residues.

In this sample, this clonotype turned up many times. As DNA, the CDR3 is TGCGCCAGCAGCGAGACCGGGCTAGCGGGGGCAGATACGCAGTATTTT. Its translation: CASSETGLAGADTQYF. The chain has TRBV5-1 and TRBJ2-3; TRBD2 aligns across 10 bases. The CDR3 length is 16 residues. V was clipped by 4 bases and J by 4 bases; unmatched bases: 9. Germline V CDR1 and CDR2: SGHRS, YFSETQ.

This clonotype was picked up a small number of times. CDR3 region: CASSLWVGAGNTIYF. CDR3 coding DNA: TGTGCCAGCAGCCTGTGGGTAGGGGCTGGAAACACCATATATTTT. V and J are TRBV5-5 and TRBJ1-3; TRBD1 is a possible D gene (5 bases). Between the trimmed V and J ends, which lost 4 bases and 2 bases, there was a span of 13 bases. Germline CDR1 reads SGHKS; CDR2 reads YYEKEE (reference sequence). The CDR3 sequence is 15 residues long.

The gene calls are TRBV7-9 and TRBJ1-2, with D uncertain. This CDR3 has 16 residues. The ends were cut back, 5 bases at V and 3 bases at J, with 19 bases in the middle. Looked up from germline, CDR1 is SEHNR and CDR2 is FQNEAQ (reference sequence). The CDR3 protein is CASSRAGQSIDYGYTF. The CDR3 DNA is TGTGCCAGCAGCCGGGCCGGGCAGTCCATTGACTATGGCTACACCTTC.